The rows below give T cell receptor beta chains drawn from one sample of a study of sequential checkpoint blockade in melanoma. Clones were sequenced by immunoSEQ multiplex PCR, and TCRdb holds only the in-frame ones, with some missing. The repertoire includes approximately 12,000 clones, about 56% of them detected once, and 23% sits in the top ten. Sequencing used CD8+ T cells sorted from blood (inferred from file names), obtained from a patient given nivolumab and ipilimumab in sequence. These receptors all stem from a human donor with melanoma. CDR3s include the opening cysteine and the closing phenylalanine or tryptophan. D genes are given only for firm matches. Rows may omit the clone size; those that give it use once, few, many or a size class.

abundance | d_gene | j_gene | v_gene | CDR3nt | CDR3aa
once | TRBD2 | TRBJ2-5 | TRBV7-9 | TGTGCCAGCAGCTTACCCGGCGGGGGGAAGCAAGAGACCCAGTACTTC | CASSLPGGGKQETQYF
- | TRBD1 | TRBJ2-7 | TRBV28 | TGTGCCAGCAGTTTAGACGCCAGGGGGCAAACCTACGAGCAGTACTTC | CASSLDARGQTYEQYF
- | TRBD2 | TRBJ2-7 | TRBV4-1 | TGCGCCAGCAGCCAAGCGGTCGGGAGGGCCGACGAGCAGTACTTC | CASSQAVGRADEQYF
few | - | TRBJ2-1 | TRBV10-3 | TGTGCCATCAGTGAGTCCTCTGATGAGCAGTTCTTC | CAISESSDEQFF
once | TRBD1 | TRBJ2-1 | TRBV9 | TGTGCCAGCGGGACGGGGACAGCCTACGGTGAGCAGTTCTTC | CASGTGTAYGEQFF
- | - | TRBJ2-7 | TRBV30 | TGTGCCTGGAGAGTAAGCGGGTCCTACGAGCAGTACTTC | CAWRVSGSYEQYF
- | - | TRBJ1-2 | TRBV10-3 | TGTGCCATCTTTGCAGGGCTCTCCTATTATGGCTACACCTTC | CAIFAGLSYYGYTF
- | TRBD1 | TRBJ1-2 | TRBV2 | TGTGCCAGCAGTACCGGGACAGGGGCCTATGGCTACACCTTC | CASSTGTGAYGYTF
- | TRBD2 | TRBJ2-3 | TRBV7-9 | TGTGCCAGCAGACGGACTAGCGGGGGATCTGATACGCAGTATTTT | CASRRTSGGSDTQYF
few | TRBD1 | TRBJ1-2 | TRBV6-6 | TGTGCCAGCAGCCAGGGACAGAGCTATGGCTACACCTTC | CASSQGQSYGYTF
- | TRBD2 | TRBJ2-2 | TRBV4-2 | TGTGCCAGCAGCCAAGGCAATCTAGGCGGGGGGGCGTTCGGGGAGCTGTTTTTT | CASSQGNLGGGAFGELFF
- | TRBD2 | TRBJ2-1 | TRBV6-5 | TGTGCCAGCAGTTACGGACTAGTCTACAATGAGCAGTTCTTC | CASSYGLVYNEQFF
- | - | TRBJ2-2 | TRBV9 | TGTGCCAGCAGCGTACTCGGGACTTTTCGAGAGGGGAACACCGGGGAGCTGTTTTTT | CASSVLGTFREGNTGELFF
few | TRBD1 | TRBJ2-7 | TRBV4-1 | TGCGCCAGCAGCCAAGAGGGACAGACCTACGAGCAGTACTTC | CASSQEGQTYEQYF